The source of this T cell receptor beta chain is a study of human T cells and chemical hapten exposure. Study-level information: Readings were taken at 6 days from patch tests that had applied 0.01% DPC to the upper back. Patients, mostly women, had alopecia areata, alopecia totalis or alopecia universalis.

Time point indicated: pre-sensitization, week 0. This sample's treatment: therapeutic diphenylcyclopropenone sensitization with weekly scalp DPC. Within the library, unique molecular identifiers were attached to each individual cDNA molecule. TCRdb used MiXCR to reprocess the RACE reads, holding one entry per CDR3 protein. The sample records about 380,000 distinct CDR3 sequences, approximately 5% being singletons. This clonotype was observed a handful of times. This material consisted of whole blood, taken in connection with sensitization to the hapten diphenylcyclopropenone (DPC). The receptor's source is a woman aged 45-59 years with alopecia areata. Some clones in this sample may be carry-over from other donors' samples.

The CDR3 region is CASRPDRRLETQYF. The CDR3 DNA sequence: TGTGCCAGCAGGCCGGACAGGCGGTTAGAGACCCAGTACTTC. This rearrangement joins TRBV27 to TRBJ2-5, with 7 bases that match TRBD1. The V gene end was trimmed by 6 bases and the J gene end by 4 bases; junction bases not matched to a gene: 8. CDR1 is MNHEY, CDR2 SMNVEV, per germline (reference sequence). The CDR3 consists of 14 residues.